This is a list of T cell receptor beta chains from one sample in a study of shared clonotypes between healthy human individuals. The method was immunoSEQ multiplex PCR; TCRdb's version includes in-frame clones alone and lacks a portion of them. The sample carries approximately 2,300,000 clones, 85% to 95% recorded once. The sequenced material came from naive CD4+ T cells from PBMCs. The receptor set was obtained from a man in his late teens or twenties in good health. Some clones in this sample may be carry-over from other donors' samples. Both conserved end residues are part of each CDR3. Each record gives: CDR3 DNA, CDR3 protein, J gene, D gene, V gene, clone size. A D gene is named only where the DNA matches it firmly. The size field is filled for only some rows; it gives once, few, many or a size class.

TGTGCCAGCAGCACCTGGACGGCTAGCTCTGGAAACACCATATATTTT,CASSTWTASSGNTIYF,TRBJ1-3,.,TRBV7-9,.
TGTGCCAGCTCACCTGAGGACACCTATACGCAGTATTTT,CASSPEDTYTQYF,TRBJ2-3,.,TRBV18,.
TGCGCCAGCAGGTGGGGACGCTACGAGCAGTACTTC,CASRWGRYEQYF,TRBJ2-7,.,TRBV23-1,.
TGTGCCAGCAGCTTAGCGAAGGGACAGGGGGTCCGGGACGGGCGAAACACCATATATTTT,CASSLAKGQGVRDGRNTIYF,TRBJ1-3,TRBD1,TRBV7-2,.
TGTGCCAGCAGTCCCGGGGGAGGGCCGAAGACCCAGTACTTC,CASSPGGGPKTQYF,TRBJ2-5,TRBD2,TRBV7-2,.
TGTGCCAGCAGCCCTCCCGGGACTAGCGGGGGCAACAATGAGCAGTTCTTC,CASSPPGTSGGNNEQFF,TRBJ2-1,TRBD2,TRBV9,.
TGTGCCAGCTCACCGACGCTAGGACAGGTTCAAGAGACCCAGTACTTC,CASSPTLGQVQETQYF,TRBJ2-5,TRBD1,TRBV18,.
TGTGCCAGCAGCTCTTACTACAATGAGCAGTTCTTC,CASSSYYNEQFF,TRBJ2-1,.,TRBV7-9,.
TGTGCCAGCAGCCAAGCAGGGGATTATGGCTACACCTTC,CASSQAGDYGYTF,TRBJ1-2,.,TRBV4-2,.
TGCAGTGCCTCACAGGGCCATGAGCAGTTCTTC,CSASQGHEQFF,TRBJ2-1,.,TRBV20-1,.
TGTGCCAGCAGTCTCCTCTCTAGCGGGAGCCTCAATGAGCAGTTCTTC,CASSLLSSGSLNEQFF,TRBJ2-1,TRBD2,TRBV28,.
TGCGCCAGCAGTGACCCGGGGAGGGAGAGCACTGGGGCCAACGTCCTGACTTTC,CASSDPGRESTGANVLTF,TRBJ2-6,TRBD2,TRBV10-2,once
TGTGCCAGCAGCTCTGGGGGGGAGAAAATCTTTTTC,CASSSGGEKIFF,TRBJ2-7,TRBD2,TRBV11-3,.
TGTGCCAGCAGAGAAGCGGGAGTTTCTGGGGCCAACGTCCTGACTTTC,CASREAGVSGANVLTF,TRBJ2-6,TRBD2,TRBV7-3,.
TGTGCCAGCACCACTGGACAGGGTAGCGAAAAACTGTTTTTT,CASTTGQGSEKLFF,TRBJ1-4,TRBD1,TRBV28,.
TGCGCCAGCAGCTCTCGCGGGTCGGCGTGGAGGGATCTAGGCGAGCAGTACTTC,CASSSRGSAWRDLGEQYF,TRBJ2-7,.,TRBV4-3,.
TGTGCCAGCAGGAATGGGGGCAATCAGCCCCAGCATTTT,CASRNGGNQPQHF,TRBJ1-5,.,TRBV2,.
TGTGCCAGCAGCCAACACTTTAGCCTCGGTGGCACAGATACGCAGTATTTT,CASSQHFSLGGTDTQYF,TRBJ2-3,.,TRBV25-1,.
TGCGCCAGCGGGTGGGGGCGGGAGCGATTCACAGATACGCAGTATTTT,CASGWGRERFTDTQYF,TRBJ2-3,.,TRBV4-1,.
TGCGCCAGCAGCCTGGACAGCCCGGAGGTCGGAAACACCATATATTTT,CASSLDSPEVGNTIYF,TRBJ1-3,.,TRBV5-1,.
TGTGCCAGCAGTGAAGCTGTGTGGGAGCAGTACTTC,CASSEAVWEQYF,TRBJ2-7,.,TRBV2,.
TGTGCCAGCAGAACGTATATGGATACGCAGTATTTT,CASRTYMDTQYF,TRBJ2-3,.,TRBV7-2,.
TGCGCCAGCAGCTTGGGGGGGACACCCACTAGCACAGATACGCAGTATTTT,CASSLGGTPTSTDTQYF,TRBJ2-3,.,TRBV5-1,.
TGTGCCAGCAGTTTGGGGTTGGGACCGAACTCTGGGGCCAACGTCCTGACTTTC,CASSLGLGPNSGANVLTF,TRBJ2-6,.,TRBV28,.
TGTGCCAGCGGTACAGGGGGTCGGCAGCCCCAGCATTTT,CASGTGGRQPQHF,TRBJ1-5,TRBD1,TRBV5-6,.
TGTGCCAGCAGTCGTCCTCTTGGCCGGGCCACCTACGAGCAGTACTTC,CASSRPLGRATYEQYF,TRBJ2-7,.,TRBV6-6,.
TGTGCCAGCAGTGGACGTGCTTTAAGGACAACAGAGACCCAGTACTTC,CASSGRALRTTETQYF,TRBJ2-5,.,TRBV28,.
TGTGCCAGCAGTTACACCCGACAGGGAAATGGGGAGCAGTACTTC,CASSYTRQGNGEQYF,TRBJ2-5,TRBD1,TRBV6-5,.
TGTGCCAGCAGCCCCACTTTTAAGTACGAGCAGTACTTC,CASSPTFKYEQYF,TRBJ2-7,.,TRBV28,many
TGTGCCAGTAGGCCGCAGGGCGGGGGCGGAGGCTACACCTTC,CASRPQGGGGGYTF,TRBJ1-2,.,TRBV19,.
TGCAGCGCGGCCCGGGGGGATCCGTTCTTC,CSAARGDPFF,TRBJ2-1,TRBD2,TRBV29-1,.
TGTGCCAGCTCACCCGGCCTTATCAATGAGCAGTTCTTC,CASSPGLINEQFF,TRBJ2-1,.,TRBV18,.
TGTGCCAGCAGCGCCGGGACCCGGGGCTACGAGCAGTACTTC,CASSAGTRGYEQYF,TRBJ2-7,.,TRBV2,.
TGTGCCAGCTCACCGCTTCCGGGGGGCTCTGGAAACACCATATATTTT,CASSPLPGGSGNTIYF,TRBJ1-3,.,TRBV18,.
TGCGCCAGCAGCTTGCAACAGGCAGACTACAATGAGCAGTTCTTC,CASSLQQADYNEQFF,TRBJ2-1,.,TRBV5-1,.
TGCGCCAGCAGCTTGGGACGGGCGACCTCTGGAAACACCATATATTTT,CASSLGRATSGNTIYF,TRBJ1-3,.,TRBV5-1,.
TGTGCCAGCAGTCCGCTCGGACAGGGGTGGTACAATGAGCAGTTCTTC,CASSPLGQGWYNEQFF,TRBJ2-1,TRBD1,TRBV27,.
TGTGCCAGTAGAAATTTTCGGGACAGGGTCTCCTATGGCTACACCTTC,CASRNFRDRVSYGYTF,TRBJ1-2,TRBD1,TRBV19,.
TGTGCCAGCAGGGGTCGGAGGAGGAGATGTGGAAACACCATATATTTT,CASRGRRRRCGNTIYF,TRBJ1-3,.,TRBV21-1,.
TGTGCCAGTTCTGTCGCGATGGGCTACGAGCAGTACTTC,CASSVAMGYEQYF,TRBJ2-7,.,TRBV19,.
TGTGCCAGCTCACCACCAGGGGTCAGGGGTAATGAAAAACTGTTTTTT,CASSPPGVRGNEKLFF,TRBJ1-4,.,TRBV18,once
TGTGCCAGCAGTGATGGAAGATTGAGAGAGACCCAGTACTTC,CASSDGRLRETQYF,TRBJ2-5,.,TRBV28,.
TGTGCCAGCAGGACCCCGGGAGGATCTTACAATGAGCAGTTCTTC,CASRTPGGSYNEQFF,TRBJ2-1,TRBD2,TRBV28,.
TGTGCCAGCAGTTCACAGGGGGTGAATGTTGGCTATGGCTACACCTTC,CASSSQGVNVGYGYTF,TRBJ1-2,TRBD1,TRBV6-5,.
TGTGCCAGCTCACCAAGTTCGCCGGACAATGAGCAGTTCTTC,CASSPSSPDNEQFF,TRBJ2-1,.,TRBV18,.
TGCGCCAGCAGCTTGGGGGACAAGAACTATGGCTACACCTTC,CASSLGDKNYGYTF,TRBJ1-2,.,TRBV5-1,.
TGCGCCAGCAGCCACCGATGGGACTCTGGGGCCAACGTCCTGACTTTC,CASSHRWDSGANVLTF,TRBJ2-6,.,TRBV4-1,.
TGTGCCAGCAGTTTAACGGCGCATGAGCAGTTCTTC,CASSLTAHEQFF,TRBJ2-1,.,TRBV27,.
TGTGCCAGCAGTCCGGCCGGTGCCTATCAGCCCCAGCATTTT,CASSPAGAYQPQHF,TRBJ1-5,.,TRBV6-5,.
TGTGCCAGCAGTAGCCTTGGGGAGACCCAGTACTTC,CASSSLGETQYF,TRBJ2-5,.,TRBV28,.
TGCGCCAGCAGCGTGGACAGTAGCAATCAGCCCCAGCATTTT,CASSVDSSNQPQHF,TRBJ1-5,.,TRBV5-1,.
TGTGCCAGTAGAGGGCCCAGCGTCGACTATGGCTACACCTTC,CASRGPSVDYGYTF,TRBJ1-2,.,TRBV19,.